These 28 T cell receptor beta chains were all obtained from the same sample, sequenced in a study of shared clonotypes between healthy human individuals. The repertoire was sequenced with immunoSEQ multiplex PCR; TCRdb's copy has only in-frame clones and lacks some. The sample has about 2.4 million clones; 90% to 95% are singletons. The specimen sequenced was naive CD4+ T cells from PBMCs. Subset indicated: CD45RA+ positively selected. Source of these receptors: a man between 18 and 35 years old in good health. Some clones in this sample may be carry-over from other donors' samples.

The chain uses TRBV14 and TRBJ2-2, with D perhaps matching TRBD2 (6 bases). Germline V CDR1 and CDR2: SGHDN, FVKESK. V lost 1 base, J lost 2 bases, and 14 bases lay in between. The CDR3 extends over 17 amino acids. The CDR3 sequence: CASSQVLTSGNTGELFF. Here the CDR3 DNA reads TGTGCCAGCAGCCAAGTTTTGACTAGTGGTAACACCGGGGAGCTGTTTTTT.

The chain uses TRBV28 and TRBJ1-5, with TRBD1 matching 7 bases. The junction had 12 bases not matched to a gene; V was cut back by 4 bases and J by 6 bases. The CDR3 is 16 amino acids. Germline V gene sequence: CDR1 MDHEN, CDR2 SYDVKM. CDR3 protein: CASSSPVGRGFQPQHF. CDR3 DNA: TGTGCCAGCAGTTCTCCCGTCGGCAGGGGGTTTCAGCCCCAGCATTTT.

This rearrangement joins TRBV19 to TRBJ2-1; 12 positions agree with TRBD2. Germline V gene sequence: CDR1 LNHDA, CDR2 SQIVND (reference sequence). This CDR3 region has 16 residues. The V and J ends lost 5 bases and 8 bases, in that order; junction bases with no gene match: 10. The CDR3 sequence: CASSPWLAGGFDEQFF. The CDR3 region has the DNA TGTGCCAGTAGTCCCTGGCTAGCGGGAGGGTTCGATGAGCAGTTCTTC. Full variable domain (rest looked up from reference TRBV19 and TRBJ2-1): DGGITQSPKYLFRKEGQNVTLSCEQNLNHDAMYWYRQDPGQGLRLIYYSQIVNDFQKGDIAEGYSVSREKKESFPLTVTSAQKNPTAFYLCASSPWLAGGFDEQFFGPGTRLTVL.

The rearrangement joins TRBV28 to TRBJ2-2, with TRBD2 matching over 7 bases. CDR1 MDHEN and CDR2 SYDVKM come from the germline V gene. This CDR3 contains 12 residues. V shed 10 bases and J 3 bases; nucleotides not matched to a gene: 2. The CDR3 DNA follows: TGTGCCATACGGGGGGACACCGGGGAGCTGTTTTTT. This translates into CAIRGDTGELFF.

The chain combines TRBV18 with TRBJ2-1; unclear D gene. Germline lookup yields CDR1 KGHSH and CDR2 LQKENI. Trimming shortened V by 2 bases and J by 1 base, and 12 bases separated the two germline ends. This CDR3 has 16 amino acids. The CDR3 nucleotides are TGTGCCAGCTCACCAAACGATGGCAGTTCCTACAATGAGCAGTTCTTC. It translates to CASSPNDGSSYNEQFF.

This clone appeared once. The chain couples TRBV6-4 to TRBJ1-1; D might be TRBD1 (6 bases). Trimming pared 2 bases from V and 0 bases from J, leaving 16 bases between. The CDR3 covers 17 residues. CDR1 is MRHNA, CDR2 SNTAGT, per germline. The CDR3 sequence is CASSDTGQTFMNTEAFF. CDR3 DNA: TGTGCCAGCAGTGACACAGGACAGACGTTCATGAACACTGAAGCTTTCTTT.

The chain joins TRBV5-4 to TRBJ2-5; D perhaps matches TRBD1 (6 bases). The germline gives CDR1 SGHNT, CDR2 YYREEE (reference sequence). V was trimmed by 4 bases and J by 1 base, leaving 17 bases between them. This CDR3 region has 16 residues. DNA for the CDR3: TGTGCCAGCAGCCCCCCGGGCAGGGGTACCCAAGAGACCCAGTACTTC. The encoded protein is CASSPPGRGTQETQYF.

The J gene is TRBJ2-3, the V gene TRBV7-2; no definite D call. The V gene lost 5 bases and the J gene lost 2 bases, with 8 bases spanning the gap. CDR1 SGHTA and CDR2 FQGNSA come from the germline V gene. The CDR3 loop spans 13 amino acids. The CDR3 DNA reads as TGTGCCAGCAGCCTCATACTCACAGATACGCAGTATTTT. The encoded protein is CASSLILTDTQYF.

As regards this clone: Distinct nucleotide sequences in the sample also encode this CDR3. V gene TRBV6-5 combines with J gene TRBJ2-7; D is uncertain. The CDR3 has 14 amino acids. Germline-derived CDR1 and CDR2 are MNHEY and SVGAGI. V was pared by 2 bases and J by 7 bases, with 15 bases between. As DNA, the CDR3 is TGTGCCAGCAGTTACACAGTCTCGGCTAGTGAGCAGTACTTC. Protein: CASSYTVSASEQYF.

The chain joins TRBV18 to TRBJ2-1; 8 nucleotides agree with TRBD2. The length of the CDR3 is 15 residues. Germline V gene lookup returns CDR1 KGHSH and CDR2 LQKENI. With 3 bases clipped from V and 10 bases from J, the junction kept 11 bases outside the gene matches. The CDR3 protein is CASSPLGGLAGEQFF. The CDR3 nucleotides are TGTGCCAGCTCACCCCTCGGCGGACTAGCTGGCGAGCAGTTCTTC.

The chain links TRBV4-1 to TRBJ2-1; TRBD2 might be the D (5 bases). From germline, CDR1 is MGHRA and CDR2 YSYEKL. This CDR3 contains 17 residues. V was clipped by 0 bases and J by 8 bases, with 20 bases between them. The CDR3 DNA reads TGCGCCAGCAGCCAAGAAACGAACAGCGGACGTAGGGATGAGCAGTTCTTC. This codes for CASSQETNSGRRDEQFF.

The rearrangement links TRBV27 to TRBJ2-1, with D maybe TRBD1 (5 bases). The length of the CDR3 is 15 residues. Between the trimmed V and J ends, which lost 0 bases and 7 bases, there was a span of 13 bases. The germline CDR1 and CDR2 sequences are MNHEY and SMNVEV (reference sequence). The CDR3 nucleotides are TGTGCCAGCAGTTTATCGTGGGGCCGTTGGAATGAGCAGTTCTTC. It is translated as CASSLSWGRWNEQFF.

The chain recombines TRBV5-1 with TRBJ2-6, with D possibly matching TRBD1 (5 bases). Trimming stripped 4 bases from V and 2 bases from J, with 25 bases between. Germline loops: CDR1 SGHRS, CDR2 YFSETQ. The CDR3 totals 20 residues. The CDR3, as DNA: TGCGCCAGCAGCCCACAAGGGGTAGGAGAATCCTCCCCTGGGGCCAACGTCCTGACTTTC. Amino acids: CASSPQGVGESSPGANVLTF.

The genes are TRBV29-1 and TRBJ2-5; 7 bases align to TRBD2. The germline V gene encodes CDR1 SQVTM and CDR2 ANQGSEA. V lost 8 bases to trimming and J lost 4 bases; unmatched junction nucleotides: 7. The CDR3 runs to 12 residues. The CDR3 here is CSSRWGGETQYF. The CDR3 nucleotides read TGCAGCTCCAGGTGGGGGGGAGAGACCCAGTACTTC.

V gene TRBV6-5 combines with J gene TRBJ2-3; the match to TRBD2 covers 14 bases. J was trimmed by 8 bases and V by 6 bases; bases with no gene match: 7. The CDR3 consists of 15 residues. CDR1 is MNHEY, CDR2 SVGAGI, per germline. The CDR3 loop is CASSPPGTSGSTQYF. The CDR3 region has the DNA TGTGCCAGCAGCCCACCCGGGACTAGCGGGAGTACGCAGTATTTT.

The CDR3 loop reads CASSPHPLAGANQPQHF. As DNA, the CDR3 is TGTGCCAGCAGCCCTCATCCCCTAGCGGGGGCCAATCAGCCCCAGCATTTT. The rearrangement links TRBV9 to TRBJ1-5, with a tentative D call TRBD1 (6 bases). Trimming removed 4 bases from V and 3 bases from J, with 20 bases in between. Germline V gene lookup returns CDR1 SGDLS and CDR2 YYNGEE. The CDR3 loop spans 17 amino acids.

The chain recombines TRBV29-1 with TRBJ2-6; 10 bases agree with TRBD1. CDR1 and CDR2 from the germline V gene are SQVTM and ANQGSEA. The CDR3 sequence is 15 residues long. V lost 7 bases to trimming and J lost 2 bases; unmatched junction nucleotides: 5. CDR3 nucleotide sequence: TGCAGCGCTGGGACAGGGGTCCCTGGGGCCAACGTCCTGACTTTC. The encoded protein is CSAGTGVPGANVLTF.

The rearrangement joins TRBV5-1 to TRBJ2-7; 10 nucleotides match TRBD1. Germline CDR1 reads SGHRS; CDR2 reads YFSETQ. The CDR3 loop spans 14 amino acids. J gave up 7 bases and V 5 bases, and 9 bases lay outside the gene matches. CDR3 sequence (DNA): TGCGCCAGCAGTCCTAGACAGGGGGCAGGAGAGCAGTACTTC. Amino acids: CASSPRQGAGEQYF.

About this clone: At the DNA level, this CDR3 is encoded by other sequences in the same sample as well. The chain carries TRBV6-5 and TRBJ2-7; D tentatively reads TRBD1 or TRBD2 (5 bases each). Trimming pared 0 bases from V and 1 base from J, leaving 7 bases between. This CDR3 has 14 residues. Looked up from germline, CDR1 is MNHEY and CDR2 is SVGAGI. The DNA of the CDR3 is TGTGCCAGCAGTTACTCGAGGGGTTCCTACGAGCAGTACTTC. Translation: CASSYSRGSYEQYF.

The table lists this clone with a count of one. This CDR3 reads CASSPPGQGLFF. The DNA for the CDR3 is TGTGCCAGCAGTCCTCCGGGGCAAGGACTGTTTTTT. The chain uses TRBV28 and TRBJ1-4; possibly TRBD1 for D (5 bases). Trimming removed 5 bases from V and 13 bases from J, with 14 bases in between. CDR1 is MDHEN and CDR2 is SYDVKM in the germline V gene. This CDR3 contains 12 residues.

The CDR3, as DNA: TGCGCCAGCAGCCAAGGGGGGCTAGCGGGAGGGCCATGGTCCTACGAGCAGTACTTC. It codes for CASSQGGLAGGPWSYEQYF. V is TRBV4-1 and J is TRBJ2-7; 12 bases align to TRBD2. This CDR3 has 19 residues. CDR1 and CDR2 from the germline V gene are MGHRA and YSYEKL. V was pared by 1 base and J by 1 base, with 11 bases of the junction left unmatched.

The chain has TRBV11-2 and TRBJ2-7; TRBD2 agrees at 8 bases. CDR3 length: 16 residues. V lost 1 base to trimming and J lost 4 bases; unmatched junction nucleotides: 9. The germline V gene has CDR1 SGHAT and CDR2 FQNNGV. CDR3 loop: CASSLGRASGFYEQYF. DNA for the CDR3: TGTGCCAGCAGCTTAGGGCGGGCTAGCGGGTTTTACGAGCAGTACTTC.

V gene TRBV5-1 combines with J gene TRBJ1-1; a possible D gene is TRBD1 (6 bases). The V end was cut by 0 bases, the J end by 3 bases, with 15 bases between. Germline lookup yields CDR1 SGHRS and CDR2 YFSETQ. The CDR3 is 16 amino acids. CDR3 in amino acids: CASSLAYRKGDTEAFF. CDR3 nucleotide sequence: TGCGCCAGCAGCTTGGCTTATCGGAAGGGGGACACTGAAGCTTTCTTT.

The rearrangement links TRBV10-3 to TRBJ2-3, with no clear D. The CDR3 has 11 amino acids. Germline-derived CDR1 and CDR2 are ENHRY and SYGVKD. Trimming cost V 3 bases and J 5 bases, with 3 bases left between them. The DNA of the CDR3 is TGTGCCATCAGTGAATTAGATACGCAGTATTTT. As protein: CAISELDTQYF.

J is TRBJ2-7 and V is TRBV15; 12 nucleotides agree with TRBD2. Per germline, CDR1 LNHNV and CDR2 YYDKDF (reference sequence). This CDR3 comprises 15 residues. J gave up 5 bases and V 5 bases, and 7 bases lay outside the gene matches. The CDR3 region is CATSASGRAPHEQYF. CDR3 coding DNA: TGTGCCACCAGCGCTAGCGGGAGGGCCCCCCACGAGCAGTACTTC.

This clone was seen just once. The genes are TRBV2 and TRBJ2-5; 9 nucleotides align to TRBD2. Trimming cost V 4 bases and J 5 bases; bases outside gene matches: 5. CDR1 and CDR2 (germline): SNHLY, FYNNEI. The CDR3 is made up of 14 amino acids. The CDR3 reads CASSGAGGKETQYF. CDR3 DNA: TGTGCCAGCAGTGGGGCGGGAGGGAAGGAGACCCAGTACTTC.

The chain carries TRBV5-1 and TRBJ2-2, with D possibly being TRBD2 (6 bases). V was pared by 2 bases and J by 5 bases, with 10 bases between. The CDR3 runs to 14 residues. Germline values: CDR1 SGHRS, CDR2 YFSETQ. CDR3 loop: CASSLGGKTGELFF. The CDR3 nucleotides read TGCGCCAGCAGCTTAGGCGGGAAGACCGGGGAGCTGTTTTTT.

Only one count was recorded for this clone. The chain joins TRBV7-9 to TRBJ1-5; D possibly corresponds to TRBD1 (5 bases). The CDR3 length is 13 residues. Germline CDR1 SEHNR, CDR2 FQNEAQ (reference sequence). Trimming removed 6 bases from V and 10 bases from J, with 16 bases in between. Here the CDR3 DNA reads TGTGCCAGCAGTCGGTCCTTGGGGGTACCCCAGCATTTT. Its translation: CASSRSLGVPQHF.